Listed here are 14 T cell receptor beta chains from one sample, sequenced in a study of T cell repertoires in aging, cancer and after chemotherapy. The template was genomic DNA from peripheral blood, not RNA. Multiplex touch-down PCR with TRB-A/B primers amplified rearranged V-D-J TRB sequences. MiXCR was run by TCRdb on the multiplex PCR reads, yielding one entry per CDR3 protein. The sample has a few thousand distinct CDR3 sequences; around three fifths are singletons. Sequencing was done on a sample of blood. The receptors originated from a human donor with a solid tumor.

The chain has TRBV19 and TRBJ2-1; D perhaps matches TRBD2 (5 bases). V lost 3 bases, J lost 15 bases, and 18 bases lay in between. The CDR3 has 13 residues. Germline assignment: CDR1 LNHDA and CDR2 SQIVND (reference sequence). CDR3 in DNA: TGTGCCAGTAGTATGTCGAGGGTGACGACTCGGTTCTTC. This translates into CASSMSRVTTRFF.

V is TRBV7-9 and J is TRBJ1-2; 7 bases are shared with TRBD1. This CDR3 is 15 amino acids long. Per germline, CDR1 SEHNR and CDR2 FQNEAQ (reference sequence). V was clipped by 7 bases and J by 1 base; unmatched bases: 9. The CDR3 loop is CASNFGTENNYGYTF. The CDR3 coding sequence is TGTGCCAGCAACTTCGGGACAGAAAATAACTATGGCTACACCTTC.

The CDR3 DNA reads as TGTGCCAGCAGACTAACAGGGGGCGCATCCTACGAGCAGTACTTC. Translating gives CASRLTGGASYEQYF. The rearrangement joins TRBV28 to TRBJ2-7, with 9 bases aligning to TRBD1. V lost 6 bases and J lost 1; bases outside the gene matches: 7. This CDR3 region has 15 residues. The V gene's germline CDR1 is MDHEN and CDR2 SYDVKM.

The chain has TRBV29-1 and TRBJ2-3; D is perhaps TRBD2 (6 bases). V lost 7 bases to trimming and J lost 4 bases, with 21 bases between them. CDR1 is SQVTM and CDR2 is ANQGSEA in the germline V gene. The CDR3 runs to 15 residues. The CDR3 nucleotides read TGCAGCGCTGCGGCGGGGTATGGGGCGGCAGATACGCAGTATTTT. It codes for CSAAAGYGAADTQYF.

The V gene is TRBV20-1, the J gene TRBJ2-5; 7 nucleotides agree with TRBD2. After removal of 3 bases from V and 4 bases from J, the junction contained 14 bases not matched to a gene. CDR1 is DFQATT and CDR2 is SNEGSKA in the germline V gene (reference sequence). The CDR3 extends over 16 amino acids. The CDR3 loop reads CSASLGPGREGETQYF. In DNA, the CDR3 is TGCAGTGCTAGTCTGGGCCCGGGCAGGGAGGGAGAGACCCAGTACTTC.

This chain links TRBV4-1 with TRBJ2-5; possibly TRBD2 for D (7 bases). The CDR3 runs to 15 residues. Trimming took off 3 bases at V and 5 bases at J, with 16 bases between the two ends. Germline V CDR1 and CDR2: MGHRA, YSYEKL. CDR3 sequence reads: CASSHARGAEETQYF. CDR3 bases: TGCGCCAGCAGCCACGCCCGGGGGGCCGAGGAGACCCAGTACTTC.

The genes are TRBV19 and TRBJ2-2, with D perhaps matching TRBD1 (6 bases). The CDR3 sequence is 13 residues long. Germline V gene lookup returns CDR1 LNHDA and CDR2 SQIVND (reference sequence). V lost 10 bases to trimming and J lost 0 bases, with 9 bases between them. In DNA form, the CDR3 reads TGTGCCACACAGGGTCCGAACACCGGGGAGCTGTTTTTT. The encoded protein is CATQGPNTGELFF.

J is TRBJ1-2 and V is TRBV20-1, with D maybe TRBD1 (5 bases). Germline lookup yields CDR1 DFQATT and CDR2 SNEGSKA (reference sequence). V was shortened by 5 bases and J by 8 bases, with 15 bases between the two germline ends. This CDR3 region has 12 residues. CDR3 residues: CSAEWGVRGYTF. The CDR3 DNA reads TGCAGTGCTGAGTGGGGGGTACGAGGCTACACCTTC.

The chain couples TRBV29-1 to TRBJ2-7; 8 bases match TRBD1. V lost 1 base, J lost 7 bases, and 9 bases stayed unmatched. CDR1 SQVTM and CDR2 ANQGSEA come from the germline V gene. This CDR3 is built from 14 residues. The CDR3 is CSVEGLPTGGEQYF. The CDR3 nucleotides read TGCAGCGTTGAAGGCCTCCCAACAGGGGGAGAGCAGTACTTC.

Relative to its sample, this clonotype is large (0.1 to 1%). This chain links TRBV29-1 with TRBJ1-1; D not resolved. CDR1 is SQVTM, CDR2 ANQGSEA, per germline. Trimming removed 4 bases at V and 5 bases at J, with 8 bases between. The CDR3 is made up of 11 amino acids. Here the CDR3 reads CSVARVTEAFF. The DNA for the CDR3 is TGCAGCGTTGCAAGGGTAACTGAAGCTTTCTTT.

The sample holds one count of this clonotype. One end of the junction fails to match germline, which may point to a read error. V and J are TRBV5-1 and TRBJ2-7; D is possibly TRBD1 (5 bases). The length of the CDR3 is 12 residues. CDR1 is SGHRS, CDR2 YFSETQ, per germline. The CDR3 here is CASSLQGYEQYF. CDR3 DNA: TGTGCCAGCAGCTTGCAGGGCTACGAGCAGTACTTC.

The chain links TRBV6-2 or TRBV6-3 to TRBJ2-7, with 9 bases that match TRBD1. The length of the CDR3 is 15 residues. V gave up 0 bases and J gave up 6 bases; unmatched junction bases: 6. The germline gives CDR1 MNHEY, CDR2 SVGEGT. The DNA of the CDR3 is TGTGCCAGCAGTTACTCCCGGACAGGGGCGCGCGAGCAGTACTTC. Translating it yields CASSYSRTGAREQYF.

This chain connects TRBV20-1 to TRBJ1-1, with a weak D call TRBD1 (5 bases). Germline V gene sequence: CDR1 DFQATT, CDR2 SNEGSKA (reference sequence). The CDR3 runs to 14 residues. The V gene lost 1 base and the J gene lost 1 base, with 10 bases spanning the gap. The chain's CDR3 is CSARGGGENTEAFF. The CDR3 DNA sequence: TGCAGTGCTAGAGGGGGGGGGGAGAACACTGAAGCTTTCTTT.

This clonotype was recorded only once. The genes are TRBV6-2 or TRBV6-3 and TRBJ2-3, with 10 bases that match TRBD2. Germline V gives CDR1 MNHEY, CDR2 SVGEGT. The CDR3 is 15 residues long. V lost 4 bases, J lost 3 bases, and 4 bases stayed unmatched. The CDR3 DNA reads TGTGCCAGCAGTTTGGGACTAGCGCCTACAGATACGCAGTATTTT. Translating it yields CASSLGLAPTDTQYF.